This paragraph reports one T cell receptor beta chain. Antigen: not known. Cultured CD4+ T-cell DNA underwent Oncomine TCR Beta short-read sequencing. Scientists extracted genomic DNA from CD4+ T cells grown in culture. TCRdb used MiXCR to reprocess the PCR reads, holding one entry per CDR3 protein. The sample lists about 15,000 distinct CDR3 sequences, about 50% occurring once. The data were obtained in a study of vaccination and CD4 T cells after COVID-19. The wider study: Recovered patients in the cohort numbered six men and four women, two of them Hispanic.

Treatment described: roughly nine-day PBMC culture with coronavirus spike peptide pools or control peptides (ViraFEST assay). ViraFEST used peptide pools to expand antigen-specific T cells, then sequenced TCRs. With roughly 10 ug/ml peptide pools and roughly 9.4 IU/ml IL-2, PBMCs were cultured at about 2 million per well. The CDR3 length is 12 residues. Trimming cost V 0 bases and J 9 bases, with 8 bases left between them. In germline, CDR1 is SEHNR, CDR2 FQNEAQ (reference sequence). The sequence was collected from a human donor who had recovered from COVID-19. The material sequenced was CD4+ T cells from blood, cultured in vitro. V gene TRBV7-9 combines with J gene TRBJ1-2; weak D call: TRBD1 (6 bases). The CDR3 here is CASSLATGSYTF. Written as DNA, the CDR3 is TGTGCCAGCAGCTTAGCCACAGGGAGCTACACCTTC. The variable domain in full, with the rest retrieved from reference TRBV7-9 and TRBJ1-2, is DTGVSQNPRHKITKRGQNVTFRCDPISEHNRLYWYRQTLGQGPEFLTYFQNEAQLEKSRLLSDRFSAERPKGSFSTLEIQRTEQGDSAMYLCASSLATGSYTFGSGTRLTVV.